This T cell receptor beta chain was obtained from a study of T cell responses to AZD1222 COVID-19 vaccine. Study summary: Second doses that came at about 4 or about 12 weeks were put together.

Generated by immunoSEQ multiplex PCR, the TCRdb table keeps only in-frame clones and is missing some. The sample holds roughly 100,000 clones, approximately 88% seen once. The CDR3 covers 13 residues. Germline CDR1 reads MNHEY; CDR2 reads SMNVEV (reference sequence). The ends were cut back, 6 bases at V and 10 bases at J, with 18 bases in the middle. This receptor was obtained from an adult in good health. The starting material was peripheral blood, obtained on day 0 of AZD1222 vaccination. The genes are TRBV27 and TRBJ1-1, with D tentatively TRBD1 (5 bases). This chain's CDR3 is CASSSNRDPAAFF. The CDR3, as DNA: TGTGCCAGCAGCAGTAACCGGGACCCAGCAGCTTTCTTT.